The text below deals with one T cell receptor beta chain. Its antigen is currently unknown. Next came a second PCR, run for about 7 to 12 cycles, which used a sample-barcoded 5' primer along with a J-beta primer mix. TCRdb reprocessed the 5' RACE reads via MiXCR and lists one record per CDR3 protein. The sample carries 1.5 million to 2 million distinct CDR3 sequences, about 50% recorded once. From germline, CDR1 is MDHEN and CDR2 SYDVKM. The CDR3 has 15 amino acids. The ends lost 6 bases at V and 2 bases at J; junction bases unmatched: 7. The study recruited healthy Caucasian donors from Russia who were aged about 6 to 100. The sample is drawn from a study of blood T cells in healthy people across ages. Background on the study: Per two T cells, about one barcoded beta molecule was captured through template switching.

Whole-study findings and limits: Donor CMV status was unknown, possibly confounding expanded clonotype changes. In older individuals, TCR beta diversity per million T cells was lower, falling roughly linearly with age.

The receptor comes from a woman between 35 and 50 years old in good health. The sequenced sample was blood. The chain carries TRBV28 and TRBJ2-3, with 8 bases identical to TRBD2. The CDR3 nucleotides are TGTGCCAGCAGGTTACTAGCGGCCCTCACAGATACGCAGTATTTT. This gives the protein CASRLLAALTDTQYF.